A single sample is the source of the 21 T cell receptor beta chains below, sequenced in a study of blood T cell repertoires in COVID-19. Sequencing used immunoSEQ multiplex PCR; TCRdb keeps in-frame clones, though not all of them. The data contain 15,000 to 20,000 clones, 70% to 90% of them singletons. Sequencing was done on a sample of peripheral blood. These receptors all come from a man aged 40-55 years with active COVID-19.

This chain links TRBV4-3 with TRBJ2-7; 10 bases match TRBD2. J lost 4 bases, V lost 2 bases, and 14 bases had no gene match. There are 18 residues in the CDR3. Germline loops: CDR1 LGHNA, CDR2 YSLEER. The CDR3 region has the DNA TGCGCCAGCAGCCAACGAAGGCCTAGCGGGAGTATGGGTTACGAGCAGTACTTC. It yields the protein CASSQRRPSGSMGYEQYF.

V usage is TRBV19 and J usage is TRBJ2-7, with D maybe TRBD1 (6 bases). Germline V gene sequence: CDR1 LNHDA, CDR2 SQIVND (reference sequence). The CDR3 consists of 15 residues. The V end was cut by 1 base, the J end by 3 bases, with 13 bases between. The CDR3 coding sequence is TGTGCCAGTAGTATAGCGACAGGAGAAGACTACGAGCAGTACTTC. It encodes CASSIATGEDYEQYF.

This CDR3 is CASSTSGGVPEQYF. As DNA, the CDR3 is TGTGCCAGTAGCACCTCTGGAGGTGTCCCCGAGCAGTACTTC. The V call is TRBV19, the J call TRBJ2-7; a possible D gene is TRBD2 (5 bases). Trimming cost V 6 bases and J 6 bases, with 18 bases left between them. CDR1 LNHDA and CDR2 SQIVND come from the germline V gene (reference sequence). The CDR3 extends over 14 amino acids.

The chain recombines TRBV30 with TRBJ2-1, with 7 nucleotides matching TRBD2. Looked up from germline, CDR1 is GTSNPN and CDR2 is SVGIG (reference sequence). The CDR3 covers 16 residues. V lost 0 bases and J lost 2; bases outside the gene matches: 7. The chain's CDR3 is CAWSVGWEGPYNEQFF. CDR3 nucleotides: TGTGCCTGGAGTGTAGGGTGGGAGGGCCCCTACAATGAGCAGTTCTTC.

This chain uses TRBV4-1 with TRBJ2-7; maybe TRBD2 (6 bases). CDR1 and CDR2 from the germline V gene are MGHRA and YSYEKL. The CDR3 contains 15 residues. Deletions cut 4 bases from V and 2 bases from J, with 15 bases between. The DNA for the CDR3 is TGCGCCAGCAGCCCTTTTCCCGGGAGCACCTACGAGCAGTACTTC. It codes for CASSPFPGSTYEQYF.

The chain combines TRBV10-3 with TRBJ2-7; tentatively, D is TRBD2 (5 bases). The CDR3 sequence is 12 residues long. Trimming shortened V by 7 bases and J by 5 bases, and 12 bases separated the two germline ends. Germline CDR1 and CDR2: ENHRY and SYGVKD. The CDR3 reads CAINRGLDEQYF. CDR3 bases: TGTGCCATCAATCGGGGTCTAGACGAGCAGTACTTC.

A few counts support this clone. The chain recombines TRBV5-1 with TRBJ1-3; D not certain. The V end lost 5 bases, the J end lost 5 bases, and 8 bases lay between the germline ends. From germline, CDR1 is SGHRS and CDR2 YFSETQ. The CDR3 has 12 residues. CDR3 protein: CASSTVRNTIYF. The CDR3 DNA sequence: TGCGCCAGCAGTACAGTCCGAAACACCATATATTTT.

The count of this clone is one. The chain uses TRBV7-9 and TRBJ1-1, with TRBD1 matching 7 bases. The germline CDR1 and CDR2 sequences are SEHNR and FQNEAQ (reference sequence). The CDR3 covers 16 residues. V dropped 1 base and J dropped 0; count of bases not matched to a gene: 5. In nucleotides, the CDR3 is TGTGCCAGCAGCTTAGGGTGGGGACAGCTGAACACTGAAGCTTTCTTT. Translation: CASSLGWGQLNTEAFF.

The chain has TRBV7-9 and TRBJ1-1; tentatively, D is TRBD1 (5 bases). The V end was cut by 5 bases, the J end by 1 base, with 11 bases between. This CDR3 is 14 amino acids long. CDR1 is SEHNR, CDR2 FQNEAQ, per germline (reference sequence). In nucleotides, the CDR3 is TGTGCCAGCAGCCCCTTCCAGGGGAACACTGAAGCTTTCTTT. It is translated as CASSPFQGNTEAFF.

The count of this clone is one. This chain uses TRBV3-1 (or the pseudogene TRBV3-2) with TRBJ2-3, with 7 bases that match TRBD2. The trim removed 5 bases at V and 8 bases at J, leaving 19 bases unmatched. The CDR3 runs 17 residues. CDR1 is LGHDT and CDR2 is YNNKEL in the germline V gene (reference sequence). The CDR3 DNA reads TGTGCCAGCAGCGAAGGCCCACTGGCGGGAGAGCTCGTTACGCAGTATTTT. Protein sequence: CASSEGPLAGELVTQYF.

This clone is categorized as medium-sized (0.01 to 0.1%). The chain has TRBV6-5 and TRBJ2-7, with D possibly matching TRBD2 (5 bases). Germline values: CDR1 MNHEY, CDR2 SVGAGI. This CDR3 is built from 12 residues. V lost 6 bases to trimming and J lost 8 bases, with 14 bases between them. The CDR3 here is CASRDVRGQQYF. As DNA, the CDR3 is TGTGCCAGCAGGGACGTCCGAGGGCAGCAGTACTTC.

In this sample, this clone turned up once. The chain uses TRBV7-9 and TRBJ1-1, with 7 bases identical to TRBD1. Germline V lookup: CDR1 SEHNR, CDR2 FQNEAQ (reference sequence). This CDR3 has 17 amino acids. Trimming at V came to 5 bases and at J to 4 bases, leaving 16 bases not matched to a gene. The chain's CDR3 is CASSHTGDRTYGTEAFF. The DNA of the CDR3 is TGTGCCAGCAGCCACACAGGGGATCGCACGTATGGCACTGAAGCTTTCTTT.

This chain links TRBV15 with TRBJ2-6; 7 bases align to TRBD1. This CDR3 has 17 residues. Looked up from germline, CDR1 is LNHNV and CDR2 is YYDKDF (reference sequence). The V segment lost 0 bases and the J segment 6 bases; nucleotides outside the gene matches: 8. The CDR3 DNA reads as TGTGCCACCAGCAGAGATCTAGGGGGCCCAGTGGCCAACGTCCTGACTTTC. This sequence encodes CATSRDLGGPVANVLTF.

The chain has TRBV18 and TRBJ1-4; perhaps TRBD1 as D (5 bases). V was clipped by 4 bases and J by 5 bases, with 20 bases between them. This CDR3 region has 17 residues. CDR1 and CDR2 from the germline V gene are KGHSH and LQKENI. The DNA of the CDR3 is TGTGCCAGCTCACTACTGAAAGTGTTTAGGGGAAATGAAAAACTGTTTTTT. Encoded protein: CASSLLKVFRGNEKLFF. The variable domain in full, with the rest retrieved from reference TRBV18 and TRBJ1-4, is NAGVMQNPRHLVRRRGQEARLRCSPMKGHSHVYWYRQLPEEGLKFMVYLQKENIIDESGMPKERFSAEFPKEGPSILRIQQVVRGDSAAYFCASSLLKVFRGNEKLFFGSGTQLSVL.

This clone is a singleton in its sample. The chain links TRBV6-2 or TRBV6-3 to TRBJ2-2, with 7 nucleotides matching TRBD2. Germline trimming cut 2 bases from V and 1 base from J; bases unmatched to any gene: 1. Germline V gene data show CDR1 as MNHEY and CDR2 as SVGEGT. This CDR3 has 15 residues. The DNA of the CDR3 is TGTGCCAGCAGTTACCCGGGAGGGAACACCGGGGAGCTGTTTTTT. This translates into CASSYPGGNTGELFF.

The chain is built from TRBV6-2 or TRBV6-3 and TRBJ2-1, with TRBD2 as a possible D gene (7 bases). V lost 2 bases and J 2 bases, leaving 13 bases between the germline ends. Germline lookup yields CDR1 MNHEY and CDR2 SVGEGT. The CDR3 loop spans 16 amino acids. The CDR3 region is CASSYGRGKTYNEQFF. The CDR3 DNA reads TGTGCCAGCAGTTACGGGAGGGGGAAAACCTACAATGAGCAGTTCTTC.

This chain links TRBV4-1 with TRBJ1-5; 7 bases line up with TRBD1. Per the germline V gene, CDR1 is MGHRA and CDR2 is YSYEKL. Trimming at V came to 2 bases and at J to 3 bases, leaving 7 bases not matched to a gene. The length of the CDR3 is 16 residues. The CDR3 loop reads CASSQPGQTINQPQHF. The DNA for the CDR3 is TGCGCCAGCAGCCAACCGGGACAGACCATCAATCAGCCCCAGCATTTT.

The DNA for the CDR3 is TGTGCCAGCAGGGGGGACAGCAATCAGCCCCAGCATTTT. Translated, it gives CASRGDSNQPQHF. The V call is TRBV19, the J call TRBJ1-5, with 7 bases fitting TRBD1. Trimming took 9 bases from V and 1 from J; bases not matched to a gene: 3. The CDR3 length is 13 residues. The V gene's germline CDR1 is LNHDA and CDR2 SQIVND (reference sequence).

The chain uses TRBV30 and TRBJ2-1, with 11 bases identical to TRBD2. The CDR3 extends over 15 amino acids. Losses at the gene ends were 3 bases for V and 3 bases for J; bases not matched to a gene: 4. Germline V gene data show CDR1 as GTSNPN and CDR2 as SVGIG (reference sequence). DNA for the CDR3: TGTGCCTGGAGCGCCGGGACTAGCGGCTACAATGAGCAGTTCTTC. Translating it yields CAWSAGTSGYNEQFF.

J is TRBJ2-3 and V is TRBV7-9; D not resolved. The germline gives CDR1 SEHNR, CDR2 FQNEAQ (reference sequence). This CDR3 comprises 12 residues. V was clipped by 5 bases and J by 2 bases, with 5 bases between them. The CDR3 nucleotides are TGTGCCAGCAGCCTACCCACAGATACGCAGTATTTT. Its protein product is CASSLPTDTQYF.

The chain employs TRBV6-2 or TRBV6-3 and TRBJ1-1; TRBD1 is a possible D gene (6 bases). V lost 5 bases and J lost 0, with 22 bases in between. The CDR3 length is 18 residues. The germline V gene encodes CDR1 MNHEY and CDR2 SVGEGT. The CDR3: CASSNQDSDYLLNTEAFF. The DNA of the CDR3 is TGTGCCAGCAGTAATCAGGACAGCGACTACCTTCTGAACACTGAAGCTTTCTTT.